What follows are 11 T cell receptor beta chains derived from one specimen sequenced in a study of response to subunit inactivated influenza vaccine. TCRdb re-called the RT-PCR reads with MiXCR, one entry per CDR3 protein. The sample holds about 190,000 distinct CDR3 sequences; about 15% are singletons and the top ten take roughly 25%. This specimen consisted of CD8+ T cells sorted from PBMCs, obtained 5 days after vaccination. The receptors shown here come from a man aged 45-65 years who received an inactivated influenza vaccine.

The chain is built from TRBV28 and TRBJ2-2, with 9 bases aligning to TRBD2. Germline trimming cut 6 bases from V and 7 bases from J; bases unmatched to any gene: 9. The CDR3 loop spans 15 amino acids. Germline loops: CDR1 MDHEN, CDR2 SYDVKM. The CDR3: CASSRWTSVNGELFF. CDR3 coding DNA: TGTGCCAGCAGCCGCTGGACTAGCGTGAACGGGGAGCTGTTTTTT.

This clonotype has ten or more counts. J is TRBJ2-3 and V is TRBV7-9; D remains ambiguous. V lost 5 bases, J lost 5 bases, and 8 bases lay in between. CDR1 and CDR2 (germline): SEHNR, FQNEAQ (reference sequence). The CDR3 loop spans 12 amino acids. This CDR3 is CASSAALDTQYF. The CDR3 DNA reads TGTGCCAGCAGCGCCGCTTTAGATACGCAGTATTTT.

This clonotype was seen more than once but under ten times. The rearrangement links TRBV6-2 or TRBV6-3 to TRBJ2-5; a weak D match, TRBD1 (6 bases). This CDR3 contains 13 residues. Trimming took 4 bases from V and 5 from J, leaving 11 bases between them. Germline V gives CDR1 MNHEY, CDR2 SVGEGT. The CDR3 DNA follows: TGTGCCAGCAGTTCCACAGGGTTTGAGACCCAGTACTTC. This sequence encodes CASSSTGFETQYF.

This clonotype was observed at least ten times. CDR3 coding DNA: TGTGCCAGCAGCGTGAGGGTAGAGGACACTGAAGCTTTCTTT. Its protein is CASSVRVEDTEAFF. The gene calls are TRBV9 and TRBJ1-1, with D uncertain. V gave up 2 bases and J gave up 3 bases, with 11 bases separating them. This CDR3 has 14 residues. CDR1 and CDR2 (germline): SGDLS, YYNGEE. The variable domain in full, completed from reference TRBV9 and TRBJ1-1, reads DSGVTQTPKHLITATGQRVTLRCSPRSGDLSVYWYQQSLDQGLQFLIQYYNGEERAKGNILERFSAQQFPDLHSELNLSSLELGDSALYFCASSVRVEDTEAFFGQGTRLTVV.

The chain carries TRBV20-1 and TRBJ2-7; D gene unclear. CDR1 DFQATT and CDR2 SNEGSKA come from the germline V gene (reference sequence). The V end was cut by 4 bases, the J end by 7 bases, with 20 bases between. The CDR3 contains 14 residues. CDR3 sequence (DNA): TGCAGTGCTACCCCCACGGACCCCCCTAGTGAGCAGTACTTC. It translates to CSATPTDPPSEQYF.

The chain has TRBV7-2 and TRBJ1-5; no reliable D call. Trimming took off 1 base at V and 1 base at J, with 8 bases between the two ends. Germline V lookup: CDR1 SGHTA, CDR2 FQGNSA. CDR3 size: 15 residues. The DNA for the CDR3 is TGTGCCAGCAGCTTAGTAAAGGCGAGCAATCAGCCCCAGCATTTT. It is translated as CASSLVKASNQPQHF.

The chain recombines TRBV20-1 with TRBJ2-1; TRBD2 matches 7 bases. The CDR3 extends over 18 amino acids. The V gene's germline CDR1 is DFQATT and CDR2 SNEGSKA (reference sequence). V was clipped by 0 bases and J by 8 bases; unmatched bases: 19. The CDR3 DNA is TGCAGTGCTAGAGATGGCGTTGTAGCGGGCGCTCTGTTGGATGAGCAGTTCTTC. This sequence encodes CSARDGVVAGALLDEQFF.

This clonotype was seen more than once but under ten times. The chain recombines TRBV27 with TRBJ2-3; no clear D. Germline values: CDR1 MNHEY, CDR2 SMNVEV (reference sequence). The CDR3 is 14 amino acids. Trimming shortened V by 5 bases and J by 4 bases, and 13 bases separated the two germline ends. CDR3 DNA sequence: TGTGCCAGCAGTCCCCTGGTAGACCCAGATACGCAGTATTTT. As protein: CASSPLVDPDTQYF.

CDR3 protein: CASSSLGTNTDTQYF. The CDR3 DNA is TGTGCCAGCAGTTCCCTAGGGACTAACACAGATACGCAGTATTTT. The rearrangement joins TRBV12-3 or TRBV12-4 to TRBJ2-3; 7 positions match TRBD2. Germline trimming cut 4 bases from V and 2 bases from J; bases unmatched to any gene: 6. CDR3 length equals 15 residues.

The gene calls are TRBV6-5 and TRBJ2-7, with D uncertain. The CDR3 is 14 residues long. The V end was cut by 4 bases, the J end by 8 bases, with 18 bases between. Germline V lookup: CDR1 MNHEY, CDR2 SVGAGI. This CDR3 reads CASSSTLRPVQQYF. For the CDR3, the DNA is TGTGCCAGCAGTTCGACCCTAAGGCCCGTTCAGCAGTACTTC.

This clonotype was detected a few times. The chain links TRBV25-1 to TRBJ1-2; D ambiguous. The CDR3 is 13 residues long. The V end lost 3 bases, the J end lost 2 bases, and 7 bases lay between the germline ends. In germline, CDR1 is MGHDK, CDR2 SYGVNS. CDR3 sequence reads: CASSESVNYGYTF. The CDR3 DNA reads as TGTGCCAGCAGTGAGTCGGTGAACTATGGCTACACCTTC.